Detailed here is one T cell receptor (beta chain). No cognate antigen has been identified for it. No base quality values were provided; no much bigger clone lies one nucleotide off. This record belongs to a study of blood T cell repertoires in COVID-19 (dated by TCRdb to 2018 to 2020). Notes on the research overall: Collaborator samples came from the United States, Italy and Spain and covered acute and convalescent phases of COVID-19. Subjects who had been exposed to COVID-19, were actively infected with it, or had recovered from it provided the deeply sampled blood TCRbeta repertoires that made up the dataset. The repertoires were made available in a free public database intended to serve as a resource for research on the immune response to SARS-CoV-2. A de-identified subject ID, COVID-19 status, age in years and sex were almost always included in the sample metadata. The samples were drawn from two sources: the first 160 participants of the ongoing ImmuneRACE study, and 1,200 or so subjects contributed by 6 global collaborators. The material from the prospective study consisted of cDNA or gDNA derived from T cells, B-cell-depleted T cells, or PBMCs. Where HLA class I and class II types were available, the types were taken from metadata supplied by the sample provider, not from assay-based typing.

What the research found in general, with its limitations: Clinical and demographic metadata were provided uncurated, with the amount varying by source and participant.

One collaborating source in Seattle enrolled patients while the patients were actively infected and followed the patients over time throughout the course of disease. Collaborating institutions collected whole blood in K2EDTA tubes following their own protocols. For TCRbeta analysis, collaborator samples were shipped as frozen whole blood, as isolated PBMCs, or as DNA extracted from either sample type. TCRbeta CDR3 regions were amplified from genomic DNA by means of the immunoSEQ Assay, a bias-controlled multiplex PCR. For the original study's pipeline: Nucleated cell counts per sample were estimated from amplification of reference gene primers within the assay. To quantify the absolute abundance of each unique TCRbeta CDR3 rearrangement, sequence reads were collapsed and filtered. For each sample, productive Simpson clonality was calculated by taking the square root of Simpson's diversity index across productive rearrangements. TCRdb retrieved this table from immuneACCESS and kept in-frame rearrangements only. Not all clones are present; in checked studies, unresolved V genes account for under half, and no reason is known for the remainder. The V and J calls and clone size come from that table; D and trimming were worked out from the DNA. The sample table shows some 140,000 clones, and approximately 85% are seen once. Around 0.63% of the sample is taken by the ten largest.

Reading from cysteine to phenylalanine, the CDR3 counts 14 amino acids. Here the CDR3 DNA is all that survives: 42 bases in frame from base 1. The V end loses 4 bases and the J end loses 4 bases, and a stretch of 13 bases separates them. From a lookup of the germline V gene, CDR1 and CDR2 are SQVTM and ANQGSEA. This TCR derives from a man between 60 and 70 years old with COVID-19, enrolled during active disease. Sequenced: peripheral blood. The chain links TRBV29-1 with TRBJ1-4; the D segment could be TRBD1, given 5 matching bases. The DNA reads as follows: TGCAGCGTTGGAGGGCACGGGGGTAATGAAAAACTGTTTTTT. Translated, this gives CSVGGHGGNEKLFF. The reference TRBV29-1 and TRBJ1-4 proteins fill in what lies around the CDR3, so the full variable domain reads SAVISQKPSRDICQRGTSLTIQCQVDSQVTMMFWYRQQPGQSLTLIATANQGSEATYESGFVIDKFPISRPNLTFSTLTVSNMSPEDSSIYLCSVGGHGGNEKLFFGSGTQLSVL.